The 25 T cell receptor beta chains below come from one sample, sequenced in a study of T-cell reconstitution after alpha-beta-depleted transplantation in children. TCRbeta library preparation incorporated unique molecular identifiers. TCRdb re-derived calls from the PCR reads in MiXCR, one entry per CDR3 protein. This table has about 580,000 distinct CDR3 sequences, roughly 23% appearing once. Sequencing was performed on PBMCs, mostly from graft donor cells, taken 360 days after TCRalphabeta/CD19-depleted stem cell transplant. These receptors all come from a boy younger than two who had a stem cell transplant for acute myeloid leukemia, so the T cells may come from the graft donor.

Only a few counts were recorded for this clonotype. The DNA for the CDR3 is TGTGCCACCAGTGATCCCCGATTAGATCCCGACAGTAACAGGGATACGCAGTATTTT. Its translation is CATSDPRLDPDSNRDTQYF. The J gene is TRBJ2-3, the V gene TRBV24-1, with TRBD1 as a possible D gene (5 bases). Germline lookup yields CDR1 KGHDR and CDR2 SFDVKD. Deletions cut 3 bases from V and 6 bases from J, with 27 bases between. This CDR3 has 19 amino acids.

This clonotype was picked up a small number of times. This chain links TRBV6-1 with TRBJ2-5, with 7 nucleotides matching TRBD1. Per germline, CDR1 MNHNS and CDR2 SASEGT. CDR3 length equals 15 residues. Trimming at V came to 3 bases and at J to 5 bases, leaving 9 bases not matched to a gene. In nucleotides, the CDR3 is TGTGCCAGCAGTGACGGGACAGCCCTTGGGGAGACCCAGTACTTC. It translates to CASSDGTALGETQYF.

This clonotype was counted at least ten times. DNA for the CDR3: TGCAGTGCTTCGGACCCTAATCAGCCCCAGCATTTT. Its translation is CSASDPNQPQHF. The chain recombines TRBV20-1 with TRBJ1-5; D ambiguous. The CDR3 contains 12 residues. V lost 5 bases to trimming and J lost 4 bases, with 9 bases between them. The germline V gene encodes CDR1 DFQATT and CDR2 SNEGSKA (reference sequence).

This clonotype was picked up a small number of times. This chain joins TRBV10-3 and TRBJ2-3; TRBD2 is a possible D gene (6 bases). V lost 2 bases, J lost 2 bases, and 17 bases lay in between. Germline V gene sequence: CDR1 ENHRY, CDR2 SYGVKD. The CDR3 consists of 17 residues. The CDR3 is CAISEGRKTLSTDTQYF. CDR3 nucleotide sequence: TGTGCCATCAGTGAGGGGAGGAAGACCCTGTCCACAGATACGCAGTATTTT.

The chain carries TRBV28 and TRBJ2-2, with 8 bases identical to TRBD2. Germline V lookup: CDR1 MDHEN, CDR2 SYDVKM. The CDR3 is made up of 16 amino acids. The V segment lost 4 bases and the J segment 4 bases; nucleotides outside the gene matches: 8. CDR3 in DNA: TGTGCCAGCAGTTCCCCTGGACTAGCAGGCACCGGGGAGCTGTTTTTT. Residues: CASSSPGLAGTGELFF. The whole variable domain, remainder taken from reference TRBV28 and TRBJ2-2, is DVKVTQSSRYLVKRTGEKVFLECVQDMDHENMFWYRQDPGLGLRLIYFSYDVKMKEKGDIPEGYSVSREKKERFSLILESASTNQTSMYLCASSSPGLAGTGELFFGEGSRLTVL.

This clonotype occurred many times. CDR3 sequence (DNA): TGCAGTGCCCGGAACTCTCGTCGTGGTAACACTGAAGCTTTCTTT. Its translation is CSARNSRRGNTEAFF. The chain recombines TRBV20-1 with TRBJ1-1; no definite D call. CDR1 is DFQATT and CDR2 is SNEGSKA in the germline V gene (reference sequence). V lost 6 bases, J lost 2 bases, and 19 bases lay in between. CDR3 length equals 15 residues.

This clonotype was recorded a few times. This rearrangement joins TRBV12-3 or TRBV12-4 to TRBJ2-1; perhaps TRBD2 as D (6 bases). The CDR3 extends over 14 amino acids. Trimming took 5 bases from V and 7 from J, leaving 15 bases between them. Here the CDR3 DNA reads TGTGCCAGCAGTCCGACTAGACGGATAAATGAGCAGTTCTTC. Translated: CASSPTRRINEQFF.

The sample holds many counts of this clonotype. The chain links TRBV29-1 to TRBJ1-1; no clear D gene. V lost 4 bases, J lost 11 bases, and 11 bases lay in between. Germline V gives CDR1 SQVTM, CDR2 ANQGSEA. There are 10 residues in the CDR3. CDR3 sequence (DNA): TGCAGCGTTGGGGCCGCAGACGCTTTCTTT. Translating gives CSVGAADAFF.

The rearrangement joins TRBV7-9 to TRBJ2-3, with D possibly matching TRBD2 (7 bases). The germline gives CDR1 SEHNR, CDR2 FQNEAQ (reference sequence). The CDR3 covers 17 residues. Trimming took off 5 bases at V and 0 bases at J, with 18 bases between the two ends. CDR3 region: CASSTPLGGQSTDTQYF. The DNA of the CDR3 is TGTGCCAGCAGCACTCCCCTGGGGGGGCAAAGCACAGATACGCAGTATTTT. The variable domain in full, completed from reference TRBV7-9 and TRBJ2-3, reads DTGVSQNPRHKITKRGQNVTFRCDPISEHNRLYWYRQTLGQGPEFLTYFQNEAQLEKSRLLSDRFSAERPKGSFSTLEIQRTEQGDSAMYLCASSTPLGGQSTDTQYFGPGTRLTVL.

The V gene is TRBV6-2 or TRBV6-3, the J gene TRBJ2-1; perhaps TRBD1 as D (5 bases). Germline lookup yields CDR1 MNHEY and CDR2 SVGEGT. Trimming took off 1 base at V and 4 bases at J, with 8 bases between the two ends. The CDR3 totals 14 residues. CDR3 in DNA: TGTGCCAGCAGTTACTTGCAGGGATACAATGAGCAGTTCTTC. Translating gives CASSYLQGYNEQFF.

This clonotype appeared many times. The chain uses TRBV20-1 and TRBJ1-1, with no clear D. The CDR3 has 14 amino acids. Germline CDR1 is DFQATT and CDR2 is SNEGSKA (reference sequence). Between the trimmed V and J ends, which lost 3 bases and 3 bases, there was a span of 14 bases. The CDR3 sequence: CSARRLGTDTEAFF. DNA for the CDR3: TGCAGTGCTAGGAGATTGGGCACGGACACTGAAGCTTTCTTT.

Turning to this clonotype: A much bigger clone sits one base away, suggesting this may be a read error. This chain joins TRBV6-5 and TRBJ2-2, with 7 bases lining up with TRBD1. This CDR3 has 15 residues. CDR1 is MNHEY, CDR2 SVGAGI, per germline. CDR3 DNA sequence: TGTGCCAGCAGTTCGCGATTACAGGGGACCGGGGATCTGTTTTTT. Protein sequence: CASSSRLQGTGDLFF.

This chain connects TRBV21-1 to TRBJ2-2; TRBD1, the table's D call, lacks a check against the DNA. TRBV21-1 is listed as a pseudogene. This CDR3 comprises 13 residues. DNA of the CDR3: TGTGCCAGCAGCAGGGCGGTCACCGGGGAGCTGTTTTTT. It translates to CASSRAVTGELFF.

This clonotype was counted ten times or more. The chain links TRBV20-1 to TRBJ2-2; no clear D gene. V lost 0 bases, J lost 3 bases, and 2 bases lay in between. The CDR3 sequence is 12 residues long. The germline V gene has CDR1 DFQATT and CDR2 SNEGSKA (reference sequence). DNA of the CDR3: TGCAGTGCTAGAGATGACACCGGGGAGCTGTTTTTT. The encoded protein is CSARDDTGELFF.

The table lists this clonotype with many counts. The gene calls are TRBV7-2 and TRBJ2-5; 9 bases align to TRBD1. The V gene end was trimmed by 5 bases and the J gene end by 3 bases; junction bases not matched to a gene: 7. The germline V gene encodes CDR1 SGHTA and CDR2 FQGNSA. This CDR3 is 15 amino acids long. The CDR3 reads CASSLWTGVEETQYF. The DNA of the CDR3 is TGTGCCAGCAGCCTATGGACAGGGGTCGAAGAGACCCAGTACTTC.

Many counts were recorded for this clonotype. The chain is built from TRBV12-3 or TRBV12-4 and TRBJ2-2; 8 nucleotides align to TRBD1. With 4 bases clipped from V and 6 bases from J, the junction kept 7 bases outside the gene matches. The CDR3 sequence is 15 residues long. The CDR3 here is CASSSTGGLAGELFF. The DNA for the CDR3 is TGTGCCAGCAGTTCCACAGGGGGTCTCGCCGGGGAGCTGTTTTTT.

The chain has TRBV12-3 or TRBV12-4 and TRBJ2-1; 11 nucleotides align to TRBD2. With 9 bases clipped from V and 3 bases from J, the junction kept 4 bases outside the gene matches. The CDR3 loop spans 14 amino acids. CDR3 protein: CASKTSGGYNEQFF. CDR3 nucleotides: TGTGCCAGTAAAACTAGCGGGGGCTACAATGAGCAGTTCTTC.

This clonotype has ten or more counts. The chain has TRBV29-1 and TRBJ1-1; D uncertain. CDR3 size: 12 residues. V was clipped by 6 bases and J by 4 bases, with 12 bases between them. Germline CDR1 SQVTM, CDR2 ANQGSEA. The CDR3 DNA follows: TGCAGCGTCGCAGGCGCCGGCACTGAAGCTTTCTTT. Its protein product is CSVAGAGTEAFF.

This clonotype was observed a handful of times. The chain recombines TRBV6-4 with TRBJ1-1; D not certain. The CDR3 is 8 amino acids. Germline V gene lookup returns CDR1 MRHNA and CDR2 SNTAGT. Trimming cost V 9 bases and J 10 bases, with 6 bases left between them. CDR3 DNA sequence: TGTGCCAGGGTAGTAGCTTTCTTT. Protein product: CARVVAFF.

This clonotype was detected a few times. The rearrangement uses TRBV5-1 and TRBJ2-7; no firm D call. Trimming removed 0 bases at V and 2 bases at J, with 12 bases between. The CDR3 spans 15 residues. CDR1 and CDR2 from the germline V gene are SGHRS and YFSETQ. CDR3: CASSLEWEGTYEQYF. CDR3 bases: TGCGCCAGCAGCTTGGAGTGGGAAGGGACCTACGAGCAGTACTTC.

This chain uses TRBV7-9 with TRBJ2-1, with a tentative D call TRBD2 (6 bases). Per germline, CDR1 SEHNR and CDR2 FQNEAQ (reference sequence). V lost 3 bases to trimming and J lost 10 bases, with 13 bases between them. This CDR3 comprises 13 residues. Here the CDR3 DNA reads TGTGCCAGCAGCTTTCCTCTAGCGCCCGAGCAGTTCTTC. Protein sequence: CASSFPLAPEQFF. Together with reference TRBV7-9 and TRBJ2-1, the CDR3 gives the full variable domain: DTGVSQNPRHKITKRGQNVTFRCDPISEHNRLYWYRQTLGQGPEFLTYFQNEAQLEKSRLLSDRFSAERPKGSFSTLEIQRTEQGDSAMYLCASSFPLAPEQFFGPGTRLTVL.

This clonotype was detected only a few times. The V call is TRBV10-3, the J call TRBJ1-2, with D possibly matching TRBD1 (6 bases). The germline CDR1 and CDR2 sequences are ENHRY and SYGVKD. Trimming shortened V by 0 bases and J by 4 bases, and 9 bases separated the two germline ends. This CDR3 is built from 14 residues. The CDR3, as DNA: TGTGCCATCAGTGAGTCTGGGGGCCCCTATGGCTACACCTTC. Translation gives CAISESGGPYGYTF.

This rearrangement joins TRBV28 to TRBJ2-1, with TRBD1 matching 9 bases. Looked up from germline, CDR1 is MDHEN and CDR2 is SYDVKM. V trimming: 6 bases; J trimming: 8 bases; junction bases outside the gene matches: 14. This CDR3 is 16 amino acids long. CDR3 protein: CASSPLGTGITDEQFF. CDR3 DNA: TGTGCCAGCAGCCCCCTTGGGACAGGGATCACGGATGAGCAGTTCTTC.

The genes are TRBV28 and TRBJ1-2, with D uncertain. Per the germline V gene, CDR1 is MDHEN and CDR2 is SYDVKM. The CDR3 has 18 residues. Trimming cost V 1 base and J 5 bases, with 23 bases left between them. In DNA form, the CDR3 reads TGTGCCAGCAGTTTATACGGCGGCGGCTATGGGAGTAAATATGGCTACACCTTC. The encoded protein is CASSLYGGGYGSKYGYTF.

This clonotype was picked up one time. V gene TRBV5-6 combines with J gene TRBJ1-5, with D unclear. Between the trimmed V and J ends, which lost 1 base and 1 base, there was a span of 15 bases. Germline CDR1 SGHDT, CDR2 YYEEEE. This CDR3 has 17 residues. The CDR3 protein is CASSLLNGGYSNQPQHF. Here the CDR3 DNA reads TGTGCCAGCAGCTTGCTAAATGGAGGGTACAGCAATCAGCCCCAGCATTTT.